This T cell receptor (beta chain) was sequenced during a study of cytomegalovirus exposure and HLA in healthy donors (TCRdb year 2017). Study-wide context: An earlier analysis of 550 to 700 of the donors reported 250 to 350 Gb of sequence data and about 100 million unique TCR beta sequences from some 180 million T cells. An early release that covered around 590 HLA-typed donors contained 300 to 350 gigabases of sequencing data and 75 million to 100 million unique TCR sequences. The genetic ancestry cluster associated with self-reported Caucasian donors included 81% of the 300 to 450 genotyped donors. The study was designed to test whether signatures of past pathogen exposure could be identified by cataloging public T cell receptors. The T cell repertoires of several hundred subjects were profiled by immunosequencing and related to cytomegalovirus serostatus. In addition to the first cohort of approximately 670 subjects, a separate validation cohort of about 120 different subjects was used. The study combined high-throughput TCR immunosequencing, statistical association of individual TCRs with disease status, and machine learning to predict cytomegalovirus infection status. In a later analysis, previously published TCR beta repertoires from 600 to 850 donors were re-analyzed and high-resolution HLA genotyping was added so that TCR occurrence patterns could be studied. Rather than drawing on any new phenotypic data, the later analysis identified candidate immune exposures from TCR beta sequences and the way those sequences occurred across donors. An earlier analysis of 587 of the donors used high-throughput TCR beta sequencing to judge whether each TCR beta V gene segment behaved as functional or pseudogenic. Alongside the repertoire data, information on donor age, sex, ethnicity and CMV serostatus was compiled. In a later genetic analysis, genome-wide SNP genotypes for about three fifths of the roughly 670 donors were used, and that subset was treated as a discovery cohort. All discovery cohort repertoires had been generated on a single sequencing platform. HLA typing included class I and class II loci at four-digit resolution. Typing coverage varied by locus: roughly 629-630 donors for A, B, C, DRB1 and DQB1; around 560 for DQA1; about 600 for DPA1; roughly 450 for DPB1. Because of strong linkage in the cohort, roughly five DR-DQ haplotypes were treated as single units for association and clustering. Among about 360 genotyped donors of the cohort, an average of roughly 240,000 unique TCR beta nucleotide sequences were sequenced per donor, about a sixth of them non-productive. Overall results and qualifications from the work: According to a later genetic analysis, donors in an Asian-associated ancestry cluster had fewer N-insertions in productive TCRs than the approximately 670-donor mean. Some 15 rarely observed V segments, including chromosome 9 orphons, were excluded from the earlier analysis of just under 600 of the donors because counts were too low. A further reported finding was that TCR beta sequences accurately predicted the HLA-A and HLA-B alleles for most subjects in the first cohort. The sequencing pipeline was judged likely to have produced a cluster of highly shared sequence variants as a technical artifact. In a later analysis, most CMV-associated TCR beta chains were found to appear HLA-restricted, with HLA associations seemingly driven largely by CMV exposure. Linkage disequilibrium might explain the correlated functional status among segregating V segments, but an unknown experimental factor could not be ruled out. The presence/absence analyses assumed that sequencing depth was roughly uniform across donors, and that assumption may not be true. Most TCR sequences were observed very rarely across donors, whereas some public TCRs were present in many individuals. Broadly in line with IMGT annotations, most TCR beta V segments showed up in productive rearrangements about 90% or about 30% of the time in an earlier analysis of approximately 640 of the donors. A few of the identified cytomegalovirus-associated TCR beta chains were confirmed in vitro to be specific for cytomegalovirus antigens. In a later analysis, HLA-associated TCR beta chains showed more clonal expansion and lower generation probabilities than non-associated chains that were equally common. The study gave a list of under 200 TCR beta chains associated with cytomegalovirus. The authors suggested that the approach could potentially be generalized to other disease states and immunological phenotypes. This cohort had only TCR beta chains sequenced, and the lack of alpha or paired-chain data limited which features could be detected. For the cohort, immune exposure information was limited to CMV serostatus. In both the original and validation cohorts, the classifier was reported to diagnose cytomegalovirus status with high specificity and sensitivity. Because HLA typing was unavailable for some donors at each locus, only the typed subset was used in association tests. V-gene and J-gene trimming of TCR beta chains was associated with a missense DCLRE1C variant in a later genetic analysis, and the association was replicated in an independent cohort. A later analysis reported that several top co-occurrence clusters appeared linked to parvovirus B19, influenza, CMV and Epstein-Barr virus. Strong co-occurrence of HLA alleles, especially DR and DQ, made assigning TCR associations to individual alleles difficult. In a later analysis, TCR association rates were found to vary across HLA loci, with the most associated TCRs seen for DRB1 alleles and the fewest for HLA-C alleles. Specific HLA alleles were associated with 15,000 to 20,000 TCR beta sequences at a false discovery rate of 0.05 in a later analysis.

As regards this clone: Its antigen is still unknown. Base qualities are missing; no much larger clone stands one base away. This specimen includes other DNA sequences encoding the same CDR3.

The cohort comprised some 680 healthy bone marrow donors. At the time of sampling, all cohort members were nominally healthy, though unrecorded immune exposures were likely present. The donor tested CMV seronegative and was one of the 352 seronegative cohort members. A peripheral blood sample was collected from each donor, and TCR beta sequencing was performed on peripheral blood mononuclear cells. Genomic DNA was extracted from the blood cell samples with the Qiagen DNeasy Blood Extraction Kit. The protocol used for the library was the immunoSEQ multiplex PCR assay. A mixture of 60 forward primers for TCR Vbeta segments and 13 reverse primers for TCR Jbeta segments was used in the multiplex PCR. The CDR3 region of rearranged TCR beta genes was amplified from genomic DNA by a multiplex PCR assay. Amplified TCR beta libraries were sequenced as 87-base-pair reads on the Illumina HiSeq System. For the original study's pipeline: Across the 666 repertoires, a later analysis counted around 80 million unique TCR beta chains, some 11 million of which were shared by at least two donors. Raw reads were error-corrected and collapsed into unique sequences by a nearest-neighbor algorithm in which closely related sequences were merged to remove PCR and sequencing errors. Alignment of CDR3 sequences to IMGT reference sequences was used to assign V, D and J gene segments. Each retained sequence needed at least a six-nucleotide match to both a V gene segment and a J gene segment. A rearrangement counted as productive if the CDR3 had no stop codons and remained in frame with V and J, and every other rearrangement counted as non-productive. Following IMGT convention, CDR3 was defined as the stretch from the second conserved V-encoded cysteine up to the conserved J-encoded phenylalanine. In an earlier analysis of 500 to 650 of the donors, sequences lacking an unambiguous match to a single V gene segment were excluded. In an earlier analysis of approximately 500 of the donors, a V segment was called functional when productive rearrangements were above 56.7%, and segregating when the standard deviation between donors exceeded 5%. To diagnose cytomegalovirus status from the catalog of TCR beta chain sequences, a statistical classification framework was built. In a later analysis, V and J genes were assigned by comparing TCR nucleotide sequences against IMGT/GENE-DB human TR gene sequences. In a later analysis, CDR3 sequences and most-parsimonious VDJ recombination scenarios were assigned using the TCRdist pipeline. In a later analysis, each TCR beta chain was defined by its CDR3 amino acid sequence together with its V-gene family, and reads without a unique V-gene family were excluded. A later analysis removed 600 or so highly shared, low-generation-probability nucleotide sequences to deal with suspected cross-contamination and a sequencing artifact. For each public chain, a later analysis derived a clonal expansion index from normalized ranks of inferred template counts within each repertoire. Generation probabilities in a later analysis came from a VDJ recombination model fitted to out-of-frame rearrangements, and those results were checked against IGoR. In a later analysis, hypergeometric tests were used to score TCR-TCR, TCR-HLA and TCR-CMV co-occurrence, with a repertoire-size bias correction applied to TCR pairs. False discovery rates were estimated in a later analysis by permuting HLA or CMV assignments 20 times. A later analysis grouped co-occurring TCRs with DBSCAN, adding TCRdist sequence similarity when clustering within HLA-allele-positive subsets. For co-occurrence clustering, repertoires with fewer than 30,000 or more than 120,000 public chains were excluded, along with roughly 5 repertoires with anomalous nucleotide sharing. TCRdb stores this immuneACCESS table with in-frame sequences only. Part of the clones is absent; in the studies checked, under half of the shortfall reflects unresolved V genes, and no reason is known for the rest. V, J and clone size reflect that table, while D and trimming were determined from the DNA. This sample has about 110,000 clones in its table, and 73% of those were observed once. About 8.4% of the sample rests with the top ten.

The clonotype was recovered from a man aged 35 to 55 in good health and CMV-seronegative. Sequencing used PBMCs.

CDR3 protein: CASSLGQGDSPLHF. The nucleotide sequence is given as TGCGCCAGCAGCTTAGGACAGGGAGATTCACCCCTCCACTTT. The chain joins TRBV5-1 to TRBJ1-6; a stretch of 8 junction bases matches TRBD1. The CDR3 runs 14 amino acids, cysteine and phenylalanine included. Only the CDR3 DNA is retained, 42 bases long and in frame from the first base. Reading the germline V gene gives CDR1 SGHRS and CDR2 YFSETQ. Ends trimmed: V by 2 bases, J by 8 bases; bases unmatched to a gene: 3.